This TCR beta chain is from a study of T cells in Graves' hyperthyroidism and ophthalmopathy (dated by TCRdb to between 2017 and 2020). A note on the overall study: Peripheral blood was collected at initial diagnosis, before any treatment. According to the paper, TCR Vbeta CDR3 sequencing was carried out on over 130 peripheral blood samples, which came from 40 to 45 ophthalmopathy, 75 or so hyperthyroidism and some 17 progressor patients. The study also compared thyroid tissue and blood T-cell repertoires from several Graves' hyperthyroidism patients. After blood sampling, hyperthyroidism patients were treated with methimazole at a starting dose of 30 mg daily, and ophthalmopathy patients were treated with high-dose intravenous methylprednisolone. To identify distinguishing TCR V-J signatures, a discovery cohort of 100 patients was used, comprising 43 with Graves' ophthalmopathy and approximately 57 with stable Graves' hyperthyroidism. For training and testing, the 80 to 100 patients in the discovery cohort were randomly divided in a 7:3 ratio. Prospective prediction of ophthalmopathy was tested in an independent validation cohort consisting of some 18 hyperthyroidism patients and approximately 16 patients who later progressed to ophthalmopathy. What the study reported, not specific to this receptor: Most expanded thyroid clonotypes (frequency above 0.001) were also detected in blood, suggesting blood repertoires may reflect thyroid immune responses. Ophthalmopathy was separated from stable hyperthyroidism by a 13 V-J signature model, with 85% to 90% sensitivity and about 81% specificity obtained in cross-validation and 80%/75% obtained in testing. Sample size was not statistically predetermined, and investigators were not blinded to group allocation. In validation, the model predicted progression to ophthalmopathy with 55% to 71% sensitivity and around 72% specificity, a median of 6.5 months before onset.

Amplification of TCR beta CDR3 regions was carried out from RNA transcripts. A first-round RT-PCR of the TCR CDR3 used the HTBI primer set with the Qiagen OneStep RT-PCR kit. The libraries were constructed in a second round of multiplex PCR and then size-selected and purified. The libraries were sequenced on an Illumina HiSeq2000 using paired-end 100 bp reads. From the authors' description of their analysis: SOAPnuke was used to process the raw data, throwing out any read that contained adapters or uncalled bases, had a mean Phred below 15, or lacked an exact constant-primer or identifier match. High-quality paired reads were merged with COPE v1.2.5, and unique nucleotide sequences were defined as clonotypes. MiTCR v1.1 was used to align clonotypes to the IMGT TRBV, TRBD and TRBJ reference segments. Only V-J combinations with frequency above 0.0001, covering about 99% of repertoires, were analysed. A TCS score was defined as the ratio between F50 (clonal expansion) and ExV (chaos), using BLOSUM62-based TCRdist between CDR3 peptides within each V-J. Welch's t-statistics and random forest reduced 514 V-J features to 10 to 15, which were used in a naive Bayes classifier (R e1071). The raw public data were reprocessed by TCRdb itself: fastp quality trimming at Q25, MiXCR clonotype calling, in-frame beta chains only. Each record represents a unique CDR3 protein, reported with the most common genes and DNA among its rows. The V and J calls come from TCRdb's annotation, not from the publication. A total of hundreds of thousands of distinct CDR3 sequences appear in this sample, less than 20% of them only once. Around 7% of the sample belongs to the ten largest clones.

Graves' hyperthyroidism was defined as stable when no progression to ophthalmopathy occurred over 18 months of follow-up. The hyperthyroidism patients were between 18 and 65 years old and newly diagnosed, with a disease duration of less than 2 months. Any patient with an uncontrolled infection, another autoimmune disease, pregnancy or lactation was excluded. Clinical symptoms, serum thyroxine and TRAb, thyroid ultrasound, and orbital computed tomography formed the basis for the diagnoses. PBMCs were isolated from about 9 ml of fresh peripheral blood by Ficoll-Paque density gradient centrifugation. Total RNA was extracted using Trizol reagent, and RNA quality was assessed on an Agilent 2100 Bioanalyzer. This clonotype was recorded many times. No cognate antigen has been identified for it. Qualities for individual bases were not recorded, and no much larger clone is one base off. Material for sequencing was blood. The origin of this receptor is a woman under 30 with Graves' hyperthyroidism.

The sequenced DNA is TGTGCCAGCAGCTCCGGCGGGTCTCGGGGCAATCAGCCCCAGCATTTT. This translates into CASSSGGSRGNQPQHF. The rearranged segments are TRBV7-9 and TRBJ1-5, with the D gene too uncertain to name. Including cysteine and phenylalanine, the CDR3 has 16 amino acids. The retained sequence is limited to the CDR3, 48 bases, with the frame set at the first base. CDR1 SEHNR and CDR2 FQNEAQ are derived from the germline V gene (reference sequence). The junction shows trimming of 4 bases on V and 2 bases on J, plus 15 bases between the germline ends.